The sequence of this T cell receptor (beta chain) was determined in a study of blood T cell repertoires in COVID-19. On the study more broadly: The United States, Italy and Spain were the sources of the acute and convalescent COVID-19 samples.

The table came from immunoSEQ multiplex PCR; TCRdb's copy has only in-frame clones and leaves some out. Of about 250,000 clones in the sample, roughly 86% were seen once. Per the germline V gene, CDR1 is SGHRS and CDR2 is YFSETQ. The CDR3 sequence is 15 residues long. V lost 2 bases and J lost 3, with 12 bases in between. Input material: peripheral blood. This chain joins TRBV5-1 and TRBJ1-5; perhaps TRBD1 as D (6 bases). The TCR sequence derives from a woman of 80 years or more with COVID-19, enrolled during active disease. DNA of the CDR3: TGCGCCAGCAGCTTCGAACAGGGACCCAATCAGCCCCAGCATTTT. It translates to CASSFEQGPNQPQHF.